The clone carrying this T cell receptor (beta chain) was seen many times. Construction of the TCRbeta library involved unique molecular identifiers. Each CDR3 protein gets one entry after TCRdb re-called the PCR reads with MiXCR. The repertoire has approximately 640,000 distinct CDR3 sequences, 16% of them found once; the top ten carry 0.8% to 1.1%. Germline lookup yields CDR1 SQVTM and CDR2 ANQGSEA. Trimming cost V 6 bases and J 4 bases; bases outside gene matches: 11. This CDR3 is built from 16 residues. This entry belongs to a study of T-cell reconstitution after alpha-beta-depleted transplantation in children.

The TCR sequence derives from a human donor who donated a stem cell graft to a child with acute myeloid leukemia. The gene calls are TRBV29-1 and TRBJ2-2; 10 nucleotides match TRBD1. This specimen was PBMCs from the stem cell graft donor, taken from the stem cell graft. CDR3 loop: CSVNRQGAQGTGELFF. CDR3 in DNA: TGCAGCGTAAATCGACAGGGGGCGCAAGGCACCGGGGAGCTGTTTTTT.